The clone carrying this T cell receptor (beta chain) was recorded many times. Germline CDR1 SQVTM, CDR2 ANQGSEA. V dropped 4 bases and J dropped 2; count of bases not matched to a gene: 2. CDR3 length: 12 residues. Using unique molecular identifiers, the investigators prepared the TCRbeta library. TCRdb re-analysed the PCR reads in MiXCR, keeping a single row per CDR3 protein. This table holds fewer than 1 million distinct CDR3 sequences, 15% to 20% found once. This record comes from a study of T-cell reconstitution after alpha-beta-depleted transplantation in children. Here the sequenced sample was PBMCs, mostly from graft donor cells, taken 360 days after TCRalphabeta/CD19-depleted stem cell transplant. The source is a male patient younger than 18 who had a stem cell transplant for acute lymphoblastic leukemia, so the T cells may come from the graft donor. The genes are TRBV29-1 and TRBJ2-7; TRBD2 agrees at 7 bases. CDR3 residues: CSVGGGTYEQYF. The CDR3, as DNA: TGCAGCGTTGGGGGGGGAACCTACGAGCAGTACTTC.